This paragraph covers one T cell receptor (beta chain) sequence. Its antigen is currently unknown. Produced via immunoSEQ multiplex PCR; TCRdb's table is partial and in-frame only. In the table there are some 95,000 clones, roughly nine tenths of which are singletons. The data are from a study of T cell responses to AZD1222 COVID-19 vaccine. Whole-study findings and limits: Among spike-specific TCRs, nearly half reportedly target unmutated variant regions.

The V gene lost 2 bases and the J gene lost 8 bases, with 6 bases spanning the gap. Germline V gives CDR1 MNHNY, CDR2 SVGAGI (reference sequence). The CDR3 spans 12 residues. Material: peripheral blood, obtained on day 0 of AZD1222 vaccination. The rearrangement links TRBV6-6 to TRBJ1-4; D not certain. The receptor was derived from an adult in good health. The CDR3 is CASSYAGEKLFF. CDR3 sequence (DNA): TGTGCCAGCAGTTACGCCGGAGAAAAACTGTTTTTT.